This T cell receptor (beta chain) was captured by sequencing in a study of shared clonotypes between healthy human individuals (dated by TCRdb to 2020 to 2021). The study in broad terms: Two women and a few men aged 18 to 49 years were included in the cohort. Per donor, three plates each were used for CD4 naive and CD4 memory, two for CD8 naive, and one for CD8 memory. Blood TCR repertoires of roughly five healthy adults were deeply sequenced to estimate repertoire size and the extent of clonotype sharing between individuals. Libraries were prepared and TCR repertoires were sequenced by different laboratories using diverse techniques, in order to increase sequencing depth and limit assay-specific biases. Between about 0.8 and 8.9 billion PBMCs per donor were obtained by leukapheresis. What the work shows at the level of the full study, not this receptor alone: Sharing across several donors was observed for around 5% of naive CD4, less than 4% of naive CD8, roughly 2.4% of memory CD4, and about 0.39% of memory CD8 clonotypes. The genetic and exposure-history diversity represented was limited by the small number of donors. Pairwise subsampling led to the expectation that sequencing depth would affect the degree of clonotype sharing among donors. Compared with non-shared clonotypes, clonotypes shared by all four sorted-subset donors had higher generation probabilities. Only blood was sampled, and tissue TCR repertoires likely differ from those in blood. Naive subsets generally had larger estimated clonotype richness than memory subsets did. Rarefaction of sorted-subset datasets indicated incomplete sequencing despite the large sequencing depth.

Using the deep immunoSEQ assay, TCR CDR3 regions were amplified from genomic DNA by multiplex PCR. Extracted genomic DNA from each cell subset was distributed evenly across all wells of several immunoSEQ 96-well plates, and each plate was treated as a replicate. Each replicate PCR for sorted subsets received around 0.2 ug genomic DNA, equal to 28,000 or so T cell genomes. Purified libraries were quantified with a Qubit 3.0 fluorometer, sized on a Bioanalyzer 2100, and re-quantified with the KAPA Library Quantification kit. Every immunoSEQ 96-well plate was sequenced on a separate single-read 150-cycle Illumina NextSeq 550 flow cell. Under the source paper's analysis protocol: Because the immunoSEQ output held only junctional sequences and lacked quality scores, the filtering could not match the filtering applied to full-length reads. To assign V/J genes and CDR3, sequences were annotated against IMGT germline references using PyIR, a Python wrapper for IgBLAST v1.9. Reads were removed for weak V/J assignments (E-value above 1e-6), missing CDR3, stop codons, out-of-frame junctions, or ambiguous translated residues. V3J clonotypes were defined by identical inferred V gene, J gene, and CDR3 amino acid sequence. The percentage overlap between two repertoires was calculated by dividing the number of shared unique clonotypes by the size of the smaller repertoire. Three approaches were used to assess repertoire richness: RTK rarefaction, the Chao1 estimator, and Recon v2.1 estimates of unobserved clonotypes. Generation probabilities for all TCRbeta clonotypes obtained by the gDNA method from a handful of donors were computed using OLGA. TCRdb obtained this table from immuneACCESS and retained in-frame rearrangements with V and J assigned. These tables miss some clones; where compared with another copy, unresolved V genes account for less than half of the shortfall, and the remainder is unexplained. V, J and clone size derive from that table, while D and trimming were established from the DNA sequence. The table for this sample lists about 1.1 million clones; 75% to 80% of them were counted only once. 0.52% of the sample belongs to the ten largest clones.

V is clipped by 0 bases and J by 5 bases, and the sequence between their germline boundaries is 7 bases long. Reading from cysteine to phenylalanine, the CDR3 counts 12 amino acids. Only CDR3 DNA remains: 36 bases, in frame from the first base. As encoded in the germline V gene (reference sequence), CDR1 is GTSNPN while CDR2 is SVGIG. Healthy HIV-negative adults with no recently reported acute infections or vaccinations were included as donors. Only Caucasian adults living in Nashville, Tennessee, USA were represented among the donors. CD4+ T cells were enriched by magnetic negative selection; naive cells were then positively selected on CD45RA, and the negative fraction formed the memory subset. Blood was obtained by leukapheresis, after which PBMCs were separated by Ficoll-Histopaque density gradient centrifugation and cryopreserved in liquid nitrogen vapor phase. Analytical flow cytometry was used to check the purity and quantity of each magnetically sorted T cell population. Each sorted fraction had its genomic DNA isolated and then quantified by UV absorbance on a Nanodrop 2000c.

This clone was recorded a few times. The specificity of this receptor is unknown. No quality values exist for individual bases; no much larger clone is one base distant. Additional DNA sequences in this sample encode the identical CDR3. Input material: memory CD4+ T cells from PBMCs. The sample's cell subset or site label, decoded: CD45RA-negative fraction. The clonotype was recovered from a man between 18 and 29 years old in good health. Some clones in this sample may be carry-over from other donors' samples. Recombination connected TRBV30 to TRBJ1-1; the D gene assignment is ambiguous. The bases are TGTGCCTGGAGTGTGGGAGGGACTGAAGCTTTCTTT. Translation gives CAWSVGGTEAFF.